This entry describes one T cell receptor beta chain. The target antigen is unknown. V lost 0 bases, J lost 1 base, and 10 bases lay in between. The CDR3 is 16 residues long. The germline CDR1 and CDR2 sequences are SGDLS and YYNGEE. The source of the sample is a study of T cell responses to AZD1222 COVID-19 vaccine. Whole-study results and caveats: Baseline seropositivity occurred in only a handful of AZD1222 recipients.

The protocol was immunoSEQ multiplex PCR, while the TCRdb copy is restricted to in-frame clones and leaves out a portion. Of about 130,000 clones listed, 80% to 90% are singletons. This TCR came from an adult in good health. The chain couples TRBV9 to TRBJ2-2, with D possibly TRBD2 on 6 matching bases. The sample in question was peripheral blood, obtained on day 0 of MenACWY control vaccination. CDR3 nucleotide sequence: TGTGCCAGCAGCGTAGGGGGTAGCGGGAACACCGGGGAGCTGTTTTTT. Its translation is CASSVGGSGNTGELFF.